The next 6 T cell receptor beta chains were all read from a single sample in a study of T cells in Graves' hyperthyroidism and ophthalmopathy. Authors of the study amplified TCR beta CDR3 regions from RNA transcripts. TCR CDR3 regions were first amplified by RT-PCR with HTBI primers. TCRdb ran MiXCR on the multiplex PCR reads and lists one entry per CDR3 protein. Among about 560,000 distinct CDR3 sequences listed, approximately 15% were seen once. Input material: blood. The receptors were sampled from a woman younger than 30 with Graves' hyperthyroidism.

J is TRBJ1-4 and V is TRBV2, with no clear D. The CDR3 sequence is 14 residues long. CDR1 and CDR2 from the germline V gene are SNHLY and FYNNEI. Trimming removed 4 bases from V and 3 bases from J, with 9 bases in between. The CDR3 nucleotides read TGTGCCAGCAGTGTTAACAGCCCTAATGAAAAACTGTTTTTT. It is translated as CASSVNSPNEKLFF.

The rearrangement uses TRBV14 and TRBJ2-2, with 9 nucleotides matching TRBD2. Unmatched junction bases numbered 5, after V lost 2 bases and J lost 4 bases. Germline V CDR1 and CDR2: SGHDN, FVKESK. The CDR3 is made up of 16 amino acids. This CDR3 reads CASSQPGLASTGELFF. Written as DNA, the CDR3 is TGTGCCAGCAGCCAACCGGGACTAGCTTCCACCGGGGAGCTGTTTTTT.

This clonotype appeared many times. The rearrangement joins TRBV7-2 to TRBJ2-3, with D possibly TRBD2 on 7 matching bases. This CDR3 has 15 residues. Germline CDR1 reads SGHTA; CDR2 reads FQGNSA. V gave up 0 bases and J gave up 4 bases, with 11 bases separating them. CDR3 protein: CASSLAGGPADTQYF. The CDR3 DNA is TGTGCCAGCAGCTTAGCGGGGGGGCCCGCAGATACGCAGTATTTT.

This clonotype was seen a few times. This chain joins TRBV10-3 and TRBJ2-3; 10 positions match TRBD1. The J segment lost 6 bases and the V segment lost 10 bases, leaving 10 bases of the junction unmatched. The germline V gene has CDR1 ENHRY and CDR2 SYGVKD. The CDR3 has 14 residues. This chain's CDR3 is CATLRGDRGDTQYF. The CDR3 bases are TGTGCCACCTTGCGGGGGGACAGGGGCGATACGCAGTATTTT.

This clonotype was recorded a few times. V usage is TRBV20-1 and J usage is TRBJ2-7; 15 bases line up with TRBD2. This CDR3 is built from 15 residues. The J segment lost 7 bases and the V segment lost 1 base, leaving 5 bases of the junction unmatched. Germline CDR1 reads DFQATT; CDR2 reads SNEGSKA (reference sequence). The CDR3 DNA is TGCAGTGCTAGAGGGACTAGCGGGAGGGTTCTTGAGCAGTACTTC. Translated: CSARGTSGRVLEQYF.

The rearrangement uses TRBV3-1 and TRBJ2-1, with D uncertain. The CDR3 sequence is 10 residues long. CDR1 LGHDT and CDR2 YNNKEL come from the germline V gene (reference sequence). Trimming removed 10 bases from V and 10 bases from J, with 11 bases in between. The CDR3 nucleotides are TGTGCCATTGAGGTGGGGGAGCAGTTCTTC. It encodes CAIEVGEQFF.